This TCR beta chain emerged from a study of blood T cell repertoires in COVID-19 (dated by TCRdb to 2019 to 2021). Turning to the overall study: Samples from collaborators originated in the United States, Italy and Spain and spanned both the acute and convalescent phases of COVID-19. The material from the prospective study consisted of cDNA or gDNA derived from T cells, B-cell-depleted T cells, or PBMCs. Deeply sampled blood TCRbeta repertoires from subjects exposed to, actively infected with, or recovered from COVID-19 were included in the dataset. The repertoires were made available in a free public database intended to serve as a resource for research on the immune response to SARS-CoV-2. The samples were drawn from two sources: the first 160 participants of the ongoing ImmuneRACE study, and about 1,300 subjects contributed by 6 global collaborators. Nearly every sample came with metadata listing a de-identified subject ID, COVID-19 status, age in years and sex. Where available, HLA class I and class II types were obtained from metadata supplied by the sample provider rather than from assay-based typing.

TCRbeta CDR3 regions were amplified from genomic DNA using the immunoSEQ Assay, a bias-controlled multiplex PCR. The original methods were these. Nucleated cell counts per sample were estimated from amplification of reference gene primers within the assay. To quantify the absolute abundance of each unique TCRbeta CDR3 rearrangement, sequence reads were collapsed and filtered. For each sample, productive Simpson clonality was calculated by taking the square root of Simpson's diversity index across productive rearrangements. TCRdb took this table from immuneACCESS and kept in-frame rearrangements with V and J called. Such tables lack part of the clones; where checked against another copy, unresolved V genes explain under half of the gap, and the rest is unexplained. Clonal size and the V and J genes are those of that table, whereas D and trimming came from the DNA. The sample records approximately 480,000 clones, 87% of which are singletons. Under 0.85% of the sample is in the top ten clones.

As regards this clone: Its recognized antigen is unknown. Base quality data are lacking; no much larger clone is found one base away.

The investigation overall reported the following: The amount of clinical and demographic metadata varied by source and participant and was provided uncurated.

Participants in the prospective study were enrolled through a virtual design, were aged roughly 18 to 100 years, and lived in roughly 24 United States geographic areas. To assign participants to cohorts, the prospective study relied on clinical history that participants themselves reported in a screening survey and a study questionnaire. Recovered participants in ImmuneRACE Cohort 3 were defined by two consecutive negative NP/OP PCR tests, clearance by a healthcare professional, or resolution of symptoms. In the prospective study, mobile phlebotomists collected whole blood, serum and a nasopharyngeal or oropharyngeal swab from each participant. Additional blood draws and questionnaires over an approximately two-month period could optionally be provided by prospective study participants. Prospective study blood samples were shipped either frozen or at room temperature before DNA extraction. Sample: PBMCs or T cells enriched from blood (not recorded which). This TCR came from a woman under 30 who had recovered from COVID-19.

The sequenced DNA is TGTGCCTGGAGCCCGGGACAGGGCCTGGAGGGCTACACCTTC. Its protein reads: CAWSPGQGLEGYTF. The rearrangement joined TRBV30 to TRBJ1-2; 9 central bases correspond to TRBD1. The CDR3 sequence holds 14 residues, the cysteine and phenylalanine included. Only the CDR3 DNA is retained, 42 bases long and in frame from the first base. Based on the germline V gene (reference sequence), the CDR1 and CDR2 sequences are GTSNPN and SVGIG. V has 3 bases trimmed and J has 8 bases trimmed; junction bases matching no gene number 10.